The clone carrying this TCR beta chain has a single count. This entry belongs to a study of blood T cell repertoires in COVID-19. The wider study: The samples span acute and convalescent COVID-19 from the United States, Italy and Spain. T cells, B-cell-depleted T cells, or PBMCs supplied cDNA or gDNA.

As handled by the study authors: Nucleated cell counts were estimated from reference gene primer amplification. Generated by immunoSEQ multiplex PCR, the TCRdb table keeps only in-frame clones and is missing some. V, J and clone size derive from that table, while D and trimming were established from the DNA sequence. The repertoire holds over 95,000 clones, with about four fifths as singletons. The germline V gene encodes CDR1 MNHEY and CDR2 SVGEGT. With 0 bases removed from V and 4 bases from J, the gap between germline ends came to 9 bases. The CDR3 totals 14 residues. This receptor was obtained from a woman aged 55-69 years with acute or convalescent COVID-19. The source material was peripheral blood. The chain recombines TRBV6-2 or TRBV6-3 with TRBJ2-5; D possibly corresponds to TRBD1 (7 bases). The CDR3 here is CASSYSRGVETQYF. CDR3 in DNA: TGTGCCAGCAGTTACTCCAGGGGGGTAGAGACCCAGTACTTC.